This T cell receptor (beta chain) was identified in a study of cytomegalovirus exposure and HLA in healthy donors. Researchers ran the PCR with 60 Vbeta and 13 Jbeta primers. Method: immunoSEQ multiplex PCR; TCRdb's copy keeps in-frame clones and lacks some. Of over 150,000 clones listed, more than 70% were seen once; the top ten hold over 5%. Whole-study results and caveats: Prediction of most subjects' HLA-A and HLA-B alleles by TCR beta sequences was reportedly accurate.

Of note for this clone: As yet, its antigen is unknown.

CDR3 length equals 15 residues. V gave up 0 bases and J gave up 0 bases, with 7 bases separating them. Germline assignment: CDR1 SGHRS and CDR2 YFSETQ. V is TRBV5-1 and J is TRBJ2-1; tentatively, D is TRBD2 (5 bases). The TCR was taken from a woman in her thirties or forties in good health and CMV-seropositive. The sample comprised PBMCs. The chain's CDR3 is CASSLGGGSYNEQFF. The CDR3, as DNA: TGCGCCAGCAGCTTGGGAGGAGGCTCCTACAATGAGCAGTTCTTC.